The 19 T cell receptor beta chains reported below all come from one sample, sequenced in a study of beta chain features in type 1 diabetes. Expressed TCRB transcripts were sequenced, since all the RNA that had been isolated was reverse transcribed. The repertoire was sequenced with immunoSEQ multiplex PCR; TCRdb's copy has only in-frame clones and lacks some. Of more than 130,000 clones detected, less than 8.5% appear once; the ten largest clones hold 1.1% to 1.5%. Specimen: central memory CD4+ T cells from blood. These TCRs come from a woman aged 30 to 39 in good health.

This clone has only a few counts. The chain joins TRBV2 to TRBJ1-2; TRBD1 might be the D (6 bases). Per germline, CDR1 SNHLY and CDR2 FYNNEI. Trimming removed 6 bases at V and 3 bases at J, with 11 bases between. This CDR3 comprises 13 residues. CDR3 coding DNA: TGTGCCAGCAGCAGACAGGAGCACTATGGCTACACCTTC. It encodes CASSRQEHYGYTF.

The chain employs TRBV7-3 and TRBJ2-5; TRBD2 matches 9 bases. The trim removed 2 bases at V and 5 bases at J, leaving 9 bases unmatched. Germline lookup yields CDR1 SGHTA and CDR2 FQGTGA. This CDR3 has 16 residues. CDR3 sequence reads: CASSLGASGTTETQYF. In nucleotides, the CDR3 is TGTGCCAGCAGCTTAGGGGCTAGCGGGACGACGGAGACCCAGTACTTC.

The CDR3 here is CASRQGITGELFF. CDR3 nucleotide sequence: TGTGCCAGCAGACAGGGGATCACCGGGGAGCTGTTTTTT. This chain uses TRBV6-5 with TRBJ2-2; 7 nucleotides match TRBD1. The CDR3 totals 13 residues. Trimming took 6 bases from V and 4 from J; bases not matched to a gene: 2. The V gene's germline CDR1 is MNHEY and CDR2 SVGAGI.

This clone has just a few counts. The CDR3 bases are TGTGCCAGCAGCCCCGACAGGGTCCATGGCTACACCTTC. Protein: CASSPDRVHGYTF. The chain joins TRBV7-2 to TRBJ1-2; 7 nucleotides agree with TRBD1. The V gene end was trimmed by 5 bases and the J gene end by 6 bases; junction bases not matched to a gene: 6. Looked up from germline, CDR1 is SGHTA and CDR2 is FQGNSA. This CDR3 spans 13 amino acids.

This clone was counted only a few times. The gene calls are TRBV29-1 and TRBJ2-1, with 8 bases fitting TRBD1. CDR3 length: 15 residues. Germline CDR1 SQVTM, CDR2 ANQGSEA. V was pared by 7 bases and J by 4 bases, with 12 bases of the junction left unmatched. This CDR3 reads CSADKTGTGYNEQFF. The CDR3 DNA follows: TGCAGCGCCGACAAGACCGGGACAGGTTACAATGAGCAGTTCTTC.

V and J are TRBV9 and TRBJ2-1, with 9 positions matching TRBD2. Germline CDR1 SGDLS, CDR2 YYNGEE. This CDR3 comprises 15 residues. Trimming removed 4 bases from V and 9 bases from J; junction bases left unmatched: 11. This CDR3 reads CASSLAGEVWGEQFF. The CDR3 DNA is TGTGCCAGCAGCTTAGCGGGAGAAGTCTGGGGTGAGCAGTTCTTC.

This clone was counted a few times. The chain links TRBV4-3 to TRBJ1-4, with D unresolved. This CDR3 region has 16 residues. In germline, CDR1 is LGHNA, CDR2 YSLEER. Trimming left V 0 bases short and J 3 bases short, with 11 bases between. This chain's CDR3 is CASSQDRGWANEKLFF. The CDR3 DNA is TGCGCCAGCAGCCAAGACCGAGGGTGGGCTAATGAAAAACTGTTTTTT.

This clone was seen more than once but under ten times. The genes are TRBV15 and TRBJ1-1; D call uncertain. The ends were cut back, 7 bases at V and 3 bases at J, with 21 bases in the middle. Germline V gene lookup returns CDR1 LNHNV and CDR2 YYDKDF (reference sequence). The CDR3 loop spans 16 amino acids. The DNA for the CDR3 is TGTGCCACCACCCCATCTCCTGTGGGGAGGCACACTGAAGCTTTCTTT. Amino acids: CATTPSPVGRHTEAFF.

The CDR3 sequence: CAIGAAYEQYF. The CDR3 coding sequence is TGTGCCATCGGGGCAGCCTACGAGCAGTACTTC. This rearrangement joins TRBV10-3 to TRBJ2-7, with D perhaps TRBD1 (5 bases). Trimming cost V 8 bases and J 2 bases, with 7 bases left between them. This CDR3 contains 11 residues. Per the germline V gene, CDR1 is ENHRY and CDR2 is SYGVKD.

The chain uses TRBV11-2 and TRBJ2-3; 7 bases map to TRBD2. The trim removed 2 bases at V and 5 bases at J, leaving 10 bases unmatched. Germline CDR1 is SGHAT and CDR2 is FQNNGV. CDR3 size: 16 residues. CDR3 residues: CASSLQRTRAGDTQYF. CDR3 coding DNA: TGTGCCAGCAGCTTACAGAGGACTAGAGCTGGAGATACGCAGTATTTT.

This clone was counted a single time. This chain uses TRBV28 with TRBJ2-7; no definite D call. The V end lost 2 bases, the J end lost 2 bases, and 10 bases lay between the germline ends. The CDR3 is made up of 14 amino acids. Germline values: CDR1 MDHEN, CDR2 SYDVKM. Here the CDR3 reads CASSLELPTYEQYF. Here the CDR3 DNA reads TGTGCCAGCAGTTTAGAACTTCCAACCTACGAGCAGTACTTC.

This clone was observed a few times. The chain is built from TRBV28 and TRBJ2-5; D ambiguous. V lost 4 bases and J 2 bases, leaving 5 bases between the germline ends. The CDR3 is 12 residues long. Germline CDR1 reads MDHEN; CDR2 reads SYDVKM. The CDR3 region is CASSYRQETQYF. The CDR3 DNA sequence: TGTGCCAGCAGTTACAGACAAGAGACCCAGTACTTC. The whole variable domain, remainder taken from reference TRBV28 and TRBJ2-5, is DVKVTQSSRYLVKRTGEKVFLECVQDMDHENMFWYRQDPGLGLRLIYFSYDVKMKEKGDIPEGYSVSREKKERFSLILESASTNQTSMYLCASSYRQETQYFGPGTRLLVL.

This clone was counted many times. This chain connects TRBV23-1 to TRBJ2-2; D might be TRBD1 (7 bases). TRBV23-1 is placed among ORFs of uncertain function. The CDR3 extends over 16 amino acids. Deletions cut 10 bases from V and 7 bases from J, with 25 bases between. Here the CDR3 reads CATVPQSGGLDGELFF. CDR3 DNA: TGCGCCACCGTTCCCCAATCAGGGGGGCTGGACGGGGAGCTGTTTTTT.

DNA for the CDR3: TGTGCCACCAGCCCGTGGACAGTGAACACCGGGGAGCTGTTTTTT. Its translation is CATSPWTVNTGELFF. The chain is built from TRBV15 and TRBJ2-2, with D possibly matching TRBD1 (6 bases). The CDR3 sequence is 15 residues long. Between the trimmed V and J ends, which lost 5 bases and 1 base, there was a span of 11 bases. Germline loops: CDR1 LNHNV, CDR2 YYDKDF (reference sequence).

This clone was seen a few times. The chain employs TRBV4-3 and TRBJ1-4; a weak D match, TRBD1 (5 bases). Per the germline V gene, CDR1 is LGHNA and CDR2 is YSLEER. CDR3 size: 14 residues. The V end lost 4 bases, the J end lost 7 bases, and 13 bases lay between the germline ends. The CDR3 coding sequence is TGCGCCAGCAGCCGCTGGAGGGGTGCTGAAAAACTGTTTTTT. Translation: CASSRWRGAEKLFF.

The chain links TRBV9 to TRBJ2-2, with D possibly matching TRBD1 (5 bases). Germline assignment: CDR1 SGDLS and CDR2 YYNGEE. The CDR3 spans 13 residues. V was trimmed by 4 bases and J by 5 bases, leaving 9 bases between them. The CDR3 region is CASSTPGTGELFF. The DNA for the CDR3 is TGTGCCAGCAGCACCCCAGGGACCGGGGAGCTGTTTTTT. Combining the CDR3 with reference TRBV9 and TRBJ2-2 gives the whole variable domain DSGVTQTPKHLITATGQRVTLRCSPRSGDLSVYWYQQSLDQGLQFLIQYYNGEERAKGNILERFSAQQFPDLHSELNLSSLELGDSALYFCASSTPGTGELFFGEGSRLTVL.

This clone was counted a few times. The CDR3 sequence: CASRYKGGQETQYF. The CDR3 bases are TGTGCCAGCAGATACAAAGGGGGCCAAGAGACCCAGTACTTC. V and J are TRBV6-6 and TRBJ2-5; maybe TRBD1 (6 bases). This CDR3 is 14 amino acids long. Trimming left V 6 bases short and J 1 base short, with 12 bases between. The germline V gene has CDR1 MNHNY and CDR2 SVGAGI (reference sequence).

This chain uses TRBV6-5 with TRBJ2-5; TRBD1 aligns across 7 bases. This CDR3 is built from 14 residues. V lost 6 bases to trimming and J lost 2 bases; unmatched junction nucleotides: 6. The germline CDR1 and CDR2 sequences are MNHEY and SVGAGI. CDR3 loop: CASRTDRVQETQYF. CDR3 nucleotide sequence: TGTGCCAGCAGAACCGACAGGGTGCAAGAGACCCAGTACTTC.

This clone was observed a handful of times. This sequence joins TRBV7-2 and TRBJ2-5; D uncertain. Trimming removed 2 bases at V and 5 bases at J, with 15 bases between. CDR1 is SGHTA and CDR2 is FQGNSA in the germline V gene. This CDR3 contains 15 residues. CDR3 sequence (DNA): TGTGCCAGCAGCTTATCGGCAGGTCCATTCGAGACCCAGTACTTC. The encoded protein is CASSLSAGPFETQYF.